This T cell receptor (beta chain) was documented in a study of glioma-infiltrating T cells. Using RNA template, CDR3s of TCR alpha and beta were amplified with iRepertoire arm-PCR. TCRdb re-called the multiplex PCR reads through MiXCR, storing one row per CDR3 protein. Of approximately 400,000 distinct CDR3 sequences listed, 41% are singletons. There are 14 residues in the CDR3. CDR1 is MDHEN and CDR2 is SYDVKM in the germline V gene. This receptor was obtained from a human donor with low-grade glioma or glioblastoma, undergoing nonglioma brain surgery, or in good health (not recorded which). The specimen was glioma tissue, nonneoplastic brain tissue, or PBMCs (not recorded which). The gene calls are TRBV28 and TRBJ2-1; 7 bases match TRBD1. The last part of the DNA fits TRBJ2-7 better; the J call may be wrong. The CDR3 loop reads CASTHRDRPYEQYF. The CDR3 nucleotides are TGTGCCAGCACCCATAGGGACAGACCCTACGAGCAGTACTTC.